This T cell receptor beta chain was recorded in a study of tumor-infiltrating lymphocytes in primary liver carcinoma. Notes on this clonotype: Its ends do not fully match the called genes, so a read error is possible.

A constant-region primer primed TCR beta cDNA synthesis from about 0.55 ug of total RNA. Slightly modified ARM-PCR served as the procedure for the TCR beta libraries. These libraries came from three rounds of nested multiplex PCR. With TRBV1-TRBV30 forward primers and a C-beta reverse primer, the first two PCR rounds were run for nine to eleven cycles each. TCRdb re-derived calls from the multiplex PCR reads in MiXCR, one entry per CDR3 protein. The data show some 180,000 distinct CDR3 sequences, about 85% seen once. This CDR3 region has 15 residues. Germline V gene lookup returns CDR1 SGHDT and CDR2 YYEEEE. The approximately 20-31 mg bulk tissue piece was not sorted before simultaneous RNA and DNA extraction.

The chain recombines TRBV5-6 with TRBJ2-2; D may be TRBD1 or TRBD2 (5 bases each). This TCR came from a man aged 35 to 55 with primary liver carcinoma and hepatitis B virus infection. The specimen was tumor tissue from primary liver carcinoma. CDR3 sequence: CASSLRGRATGELLF. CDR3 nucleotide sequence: TGTGCCAGCAGCTTGCGGGGCAGAGCCACCGGGGAGTTGCTTTTT.